Listed below are T cell receptor beta chains from one sample, sequenced in a study of human T cells and chemical hapten exposure. TCRdb called the RACE reads again in MiXCR, with one record for every CDR3 protein. The sample lists more than 80,000 distinct CDR3 sequences; 7.5% to 9.5% were seen once. The sequencing used whole blood, collected in connection with sensitization to the hapten diphenylcyclopropenone (DPC). These receptors originate from a woman in her twenties or thirties with alopecia areata. Some clones in this sample may be carry-over from other donors' samples. Both conserved end residues are part of each CDR3. Each record gives: V gene, clone size, J gene, D gene, CDR3 DNA, CDR3 protein. A D gene is named only where the DNA matches it firmly. Clone size is shown for a subset of rows, as once, few, many or a class of expanded clone.

>TRBV20-1|many|TRBJ2-2|TRBD1
TGCAGTGCTAGACCCGGGACAGGGGGCAGGACCGGGGAGCTGTTTTTT
CSARPGTGGRTGELFF
>TRBV30|once|TRBJ2-2|-
TGTGCCTGGGGATATAGCGAGGGCCTATATCCGGGCACAGGGGAGCTGTTTTTT
CAWGYSEGLYPGTGELFF
>TRBV6-2/TRBV6-3|many|TRBJ2-3|-
TGTGCCAGCGGTCCGGGGGGCTGGGCAGATACGCAGTATTTT
CASGPGGWADTQYF
>TRBV29-1|many|TRBJ2-6|-
TGCAGCGTTGGGTCCTCTGGGGCCAACGTCCTGACTTTC
CSVGSSGANVLTF
>TRBV12-5|many|TRBJ2-1|TRBD2
TGTGCTAGTGTCCCCCGGGGGGGCCACTACAATGAGCAGTTCTTC
CASVPRGGHYNEQFF
>TRBV20-1|many|TRBJ2-7|TRBD1
TGCAGTGCGCCGACAGGGAAAGTCTACGAGCAGTACTTC
CSAPTGKVYEQYF
>TRBV2|few|TRBJ1-2|-
TGTGCCAGCCCACGGGGGAGCATAGCCTATGGCTACACCTTC
CASPRGSIAYGYTF
>TRBV6-5|many|TRBJ2-7|TRBD2
TGTGCCAGCAGTTCCCGGGGAGGGAGCGGGGAGTTTACTTACGAGCAGTACTTC
CASSSRGGSGEFTYEQYF
>TRBV19|-|TRBJ2-5|TRBD1
TGTGCCAGTAGTACCTTACAGGGGTACCAAGAGACCCAGTACTTC
CASSTLQGYQETQYF
>TRBV7-2|many|TRBJ2-3|-
TGTGCCAGCAGCCAGAGGGACAACACAGATACGCAGTATTTT
CASSQRDNTDTQYF
>TRBV5-6|many|TRBJ2-3|TRBD2
TGTGCCAGCAGCCTTTCGGCGGGGGGCACAGATACGCAGTATTTT
CASSLSAGGTDTQYF
>TRBV7-9|-|TRBJ1-6|TRBD1
TGTGCCAGCAGCAACAGGGGAGAAGATAATTCACCCCTCCACTTT
CASSNRGEDNSPLHF
>TRBV6-4|many|TRBJ2-3|-
TGTGCCAGCAGCCCTGGCCGAGGGGGCACAGATACGCAGTATTTT
CASSPGRGGTDTQYF
>TRBV6-5|few|TRBJ1-2|-
TGTGCCAGCAGTCCCGGGACACCATGGGGAGGCTACACCTTC
CASSPGTPWGGYTF
>TRBV6-5|many|TRBJ2-1|-
TGTGCCAGCAGTGGAGACTGGACTACCAACTACAATGAGCAGTTCTTC
CASSGDWTTNYNEQFF
>TRBV18|-|TRBJ1-1|-
TGTGCCAGCTCACCGAACGGGGGGCCTGAAGCTTTCTTT
CASSPNGGPEAFF
>TRBV7-9|-|TRBJ1-4|-
TGTGCCAGCAGCCCTCGGTTCGGAGGGGGAGATGAAAAACTGTTTTTT
CASSPRFGGGDEKLFF
>TRBV11-1|few|TRBJ1-2|-
TGTGCCAGCAGCTTAAATGGAGACGGCTACACCTTC
CASSLNGDGYTF
>TRBV5-1|-|TRBJ2-6|-
TGCGCCAGCAGCTTGGTGGGCTCTGGGGCCAACGTCCTGACTTTC
CASSLVGSGANVLTF
>TRBV12-5|few|TRBJ1-1|-
TGTGCCCGCGGGGGAAACACTGAAGCTTTCTTT
CARGGNTEAFF
>TRBV18|few|TRBJ2-3|-
TGTGCCAGCTCACCCACTAATCCCCCGGGGGCCACGAGGACAGATACGCAGTATTTT
CASSPTNPPGATRTDTQYF
>TRBV29-1|-|TRBJ1-1|-
TGCAGCGTTGTCCGGAGCCCAAACACTGAAGCTTTCTTT
CSVVRSPNTEAFF
>TRBV7-9|-|TRBJ1-1|TRBD1
TGTGCCAGCGGGACAGGGGTCATGAACACTGAAGCTTTCTTT
CASGTGVMNTEAFF
>TRBV7-9|-|TRBJ1-1|-
TGTGCCAGCAGCCCGTGGAGGGTGAACACTGAAGCTTTCTTT
CASSPWRVNTEAFF
>TRBV11-2|-|TRBJ1-3|-
TGTGCCAGCAGCTCTGGGACGGTCAAGGGAAACACCATATATTTT
CASSSGTVKGNTIYF
>TRBV29-1|many|TRBJ1-5|TRBD1
TGCAGCGTTGAACAGGGGGGCAATCAGCCCCAGCATTTT
CSVEQGGNQPQHF
>TRBV27|few|TRBJ2-3|-
TGTGCCAGCAGTTTACGGCTGGGGAGGAGTATAGATACGCAGTATTTT
CASSLRLGRSIDTQYF
>TRBV2|many|TRBJ1-5|TRBD1
TGTGCCAGCAGAGGGACAGTAAGCAATCAGCCCCAGCATTTT
CASRGTVSNQPQHF
>TRBV10-3|many|TRBJ1-2|-
TGTGCCATCAGTGAGTCCACATACGAAGGCTACACCTTC
CAISESTYEGYTF
>TRBV29-1|few|TRBJ2-1|TRBD2
TGCAGCGCCCGACTAGCGGGGACTGAGCAGTTCTTC
CSARLAGTEQFF
>TRBV10-3|many|TRBJ2-1|TRBD1
TGTGCCATCAGTGAGGGGTCAGGGGGTCCCAATGAGCAGTTCTTC
CAISEGSGGPNEQFF
>TRBV12-3/TRBV12-4|many|TRBJ2-3|-
TGTGCCAGCAGTGTCCTTGAGACTAGCACAGATACGCAGTATTTT
CASSVLETSTDTQYF
>TRBV20-1|few|TRBJ2-3|-
TGCAGTGCTAGAGATATTTGGGGTCCAGATACGCAGTATTTT
CSARDIWGPDTQYF
>TRBV2|many|TRBJ1-3|-
TGTGCCAGCAGTGAAGGCGGGACTGGAAACACCATATATTTT
CASSEGGTGNTIYF
>TRBV12-3/TRBV12-4|-|TRBJ2-5|-
TGTGCCAGCAGTTTTACCGCATCAGAGACCCAGTACTTC
CASSFTASETQYF
>TRBV12-3/TRBV12-4|many|TRBJ1-1|-
TGTGCCAGCAGTTTAGACAGAATGAACACTGAAGCTTTCTTT
CASSLDRMNTEAFF
>TRBV11-2|many|TRBJ2-3|-
TGTGCCAGCCGCCGGCCGGGAACGGTCCGCACAGATACGCAGTATTTT
CASRRPGTVRTDTQYF
>TRBV24-1|many|TRBJ2-3|TRBD2
TGTGCCACCAGTGGTAGCGGGGGGGCCGGAGATACGCAGTATTTT
CATSGSGGAGDTQYF
>TRBV20-1|few|TRBJ2-7|-
TGCAGTGCTAGAAAGGTGCACGAGCAGTACTTC
CSARKVHEQYF
>TRBV5-5|many|TRBJ2-3|-
TGTGCCAGCGGTAGTGGCGGCACAGATACGCAGTATTTT
CASGSGGTDTQYF